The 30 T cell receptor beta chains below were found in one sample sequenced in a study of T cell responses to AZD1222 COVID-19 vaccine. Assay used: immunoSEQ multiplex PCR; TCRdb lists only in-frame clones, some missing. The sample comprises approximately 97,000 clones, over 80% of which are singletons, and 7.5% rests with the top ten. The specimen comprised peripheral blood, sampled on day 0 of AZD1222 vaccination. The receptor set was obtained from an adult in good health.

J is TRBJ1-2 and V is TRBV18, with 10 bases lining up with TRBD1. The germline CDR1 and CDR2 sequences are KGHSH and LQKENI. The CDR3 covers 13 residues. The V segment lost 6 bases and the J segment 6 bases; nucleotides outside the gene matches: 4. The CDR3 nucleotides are TGTGCCAGCTCCCAGGGGACAGGGGATGGCTACACCTTC. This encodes CASSQGTGDGYTF. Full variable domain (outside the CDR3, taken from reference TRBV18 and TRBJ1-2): NAGVMQNPRHLVRRRGQEARLRCSPMKGHSHVYWYRQLPEEGLKFMVYLQKENIIDESGMPKERFSAEFPKEGPSILRIQQVVRGDSAAYFCASSQGTGDGYTFGSGTRLTVV.

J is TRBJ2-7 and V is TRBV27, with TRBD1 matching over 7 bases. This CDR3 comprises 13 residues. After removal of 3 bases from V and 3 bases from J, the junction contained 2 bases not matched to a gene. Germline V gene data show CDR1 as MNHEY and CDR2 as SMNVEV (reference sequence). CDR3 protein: CASSFNRGYEQYF. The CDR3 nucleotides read TGTGCCAGCAGTTTCAACAGGGGCTACGAGCAGTACTTC.

As DNA, the CDR3 is TGTGCCAGCAGCCTGGACCGGTACAATGAGCAGTTCTTC. Translation gives CASSLDRYNEQFF. This rearrangement joins TRBV4-2 to TRBJ2-1; D is unclear. Trimming stripped 4 bases from V and 4 bases from J, with 8 bases between. The CDR3 is 13 residues long. CDR1 LGHNA and CDR2 YNFKEQ come from the germline V gene.

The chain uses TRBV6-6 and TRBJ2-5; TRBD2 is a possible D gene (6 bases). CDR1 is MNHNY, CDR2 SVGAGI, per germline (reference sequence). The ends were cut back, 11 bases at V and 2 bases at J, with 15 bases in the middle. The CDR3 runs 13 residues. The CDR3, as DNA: TGTGCCTCCTCGGGGGACTTGCAAGAGACCCAGTACTTC. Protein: CASSGDLQETQYF.

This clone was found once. This CDR3 is CASSRTGGKNTEAFF. CDR3 in DNA: TGTGCCAGCAGCAGGACAGGGGGCAAGAACACTGAAGCTTTCTTT. The genes are TRBV4-2 and TRBJ1-1, with 11 bases lining up with TRBD1. CDR3 size: 15 residues. Germline CDR1 LGHNA, CDR2 YNFKEQ. After removal of 5 bases from V and 1 base from J, the junction contained 3 bases not matched to a gene.

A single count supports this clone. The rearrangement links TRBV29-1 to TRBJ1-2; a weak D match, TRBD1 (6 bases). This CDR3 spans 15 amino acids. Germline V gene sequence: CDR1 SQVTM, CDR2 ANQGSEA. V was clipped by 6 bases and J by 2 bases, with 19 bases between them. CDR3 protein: CSVRGGQFKNYGYTF. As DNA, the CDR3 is TGCAGCGTGAGGGGTGGACAGTTTAAAAACTATGGCTACACCTTC.

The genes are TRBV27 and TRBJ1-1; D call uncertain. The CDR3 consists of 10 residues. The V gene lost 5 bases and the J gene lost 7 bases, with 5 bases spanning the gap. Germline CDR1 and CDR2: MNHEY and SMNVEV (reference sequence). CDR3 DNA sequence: TGTGCCAGCAGTCTGAGTGAAGCTTTCTTT. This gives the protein CASSLSEAFF.

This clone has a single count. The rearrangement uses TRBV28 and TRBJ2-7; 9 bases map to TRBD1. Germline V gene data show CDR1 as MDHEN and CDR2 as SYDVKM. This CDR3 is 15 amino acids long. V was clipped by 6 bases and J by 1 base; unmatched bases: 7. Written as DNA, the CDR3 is TGTGCCAGCAGACCAACCGGGACAGGGTCCTACGAGCAGTACTTC. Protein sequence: CASRPTGTGSYEQYF.

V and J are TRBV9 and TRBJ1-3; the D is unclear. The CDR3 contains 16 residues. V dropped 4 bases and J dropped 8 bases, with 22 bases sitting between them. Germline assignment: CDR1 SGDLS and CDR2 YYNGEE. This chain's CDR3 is CASSPPSHGRLHTIYF. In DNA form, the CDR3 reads TGTGCCAGCAGCCCCCCGTCCCACGGCCGATTGCACACCATATATTTT.

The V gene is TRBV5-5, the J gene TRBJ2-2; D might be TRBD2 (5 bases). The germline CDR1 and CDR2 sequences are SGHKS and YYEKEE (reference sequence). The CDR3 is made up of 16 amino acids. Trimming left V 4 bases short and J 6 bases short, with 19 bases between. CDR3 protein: CASSGRVRLVSGELFF. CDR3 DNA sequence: TGTGCCAGCAGCGGGCGGGTGCGCCTGGTCTCCGGGGAGCTGTTTTTT.

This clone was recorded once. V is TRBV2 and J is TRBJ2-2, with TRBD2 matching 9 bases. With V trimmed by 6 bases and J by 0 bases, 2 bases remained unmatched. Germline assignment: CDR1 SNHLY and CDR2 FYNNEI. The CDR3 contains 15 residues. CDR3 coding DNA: TGTGCCAGCAGGGGGACTAGCCCGAACACCGGGGAGCTGTTTTTT. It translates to CASRGTSPNTGELFF.

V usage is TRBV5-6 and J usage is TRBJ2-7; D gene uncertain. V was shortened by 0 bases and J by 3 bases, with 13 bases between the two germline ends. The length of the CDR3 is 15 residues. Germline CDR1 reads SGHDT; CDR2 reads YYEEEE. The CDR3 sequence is CASSLGEYPYYEQYF. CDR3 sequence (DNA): TGTGCCAGCAGCTTGGGTGAATACCCCTACTACGAGCAGTACTTC.

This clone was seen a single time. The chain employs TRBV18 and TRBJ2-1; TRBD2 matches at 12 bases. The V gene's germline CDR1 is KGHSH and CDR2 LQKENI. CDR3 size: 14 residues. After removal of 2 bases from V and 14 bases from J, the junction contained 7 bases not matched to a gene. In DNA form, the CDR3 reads TGTGCCAGCTCACCAGGACTAGCGGGAATGTGGGAGTTCTTC. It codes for CASSPGLAGMWEFF.

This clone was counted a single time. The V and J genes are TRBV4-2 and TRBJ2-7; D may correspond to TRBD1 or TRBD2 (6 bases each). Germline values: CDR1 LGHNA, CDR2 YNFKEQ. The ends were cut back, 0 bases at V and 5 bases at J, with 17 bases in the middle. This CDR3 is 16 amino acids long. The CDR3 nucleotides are TGTGCCAGCAGCCAAGATCGGGCGACGGGGGCCCACGAGCAGTACTTC. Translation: CASSQDRATGAHEQYF.

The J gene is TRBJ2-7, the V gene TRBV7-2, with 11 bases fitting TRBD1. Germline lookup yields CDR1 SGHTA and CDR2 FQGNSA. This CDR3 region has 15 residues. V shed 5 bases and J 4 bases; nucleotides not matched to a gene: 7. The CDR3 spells CASSPRTGGEYEQYF. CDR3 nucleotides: TGTGCCAGCAGCCCCCGGACAGGGGGCGAATACGAGCAGTACTTC.

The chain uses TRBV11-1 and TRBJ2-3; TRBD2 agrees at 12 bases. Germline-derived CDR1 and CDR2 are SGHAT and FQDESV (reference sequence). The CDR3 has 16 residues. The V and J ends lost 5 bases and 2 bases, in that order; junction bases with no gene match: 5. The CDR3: CASSPGLAGNTDTQYF. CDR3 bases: TGTGCCAGCAGCCCAGGACTAGCGGGAAACACAGATACGCAGTATTTT.

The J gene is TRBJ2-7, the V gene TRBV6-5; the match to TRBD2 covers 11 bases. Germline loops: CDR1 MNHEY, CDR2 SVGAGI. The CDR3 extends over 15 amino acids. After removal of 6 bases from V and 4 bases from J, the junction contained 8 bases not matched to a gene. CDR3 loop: CASSLAGGLRYEQYF. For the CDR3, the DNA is TGTGCCAGCAGCTTAGCGGGAGGGCTTAGGTACGAGCAGTACTTC.

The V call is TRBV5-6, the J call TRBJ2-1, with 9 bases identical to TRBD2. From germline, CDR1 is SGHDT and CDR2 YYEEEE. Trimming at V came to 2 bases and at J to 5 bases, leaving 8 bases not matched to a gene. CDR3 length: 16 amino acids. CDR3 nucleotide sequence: TGTGCCAGCAGCTTCCCGGGCGGGAGGGCCGACAATGAGCAGTTCTTC. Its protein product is CASSFPGGRADNEQFF.

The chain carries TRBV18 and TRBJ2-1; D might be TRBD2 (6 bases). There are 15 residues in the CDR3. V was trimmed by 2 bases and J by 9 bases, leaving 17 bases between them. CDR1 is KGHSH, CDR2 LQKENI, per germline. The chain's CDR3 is CASSPGAGISAEQFF. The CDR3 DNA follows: TGTGCCAGCTCACCAGGGGCGGGAATAAGCGCTGAGCAGTTCTTC.

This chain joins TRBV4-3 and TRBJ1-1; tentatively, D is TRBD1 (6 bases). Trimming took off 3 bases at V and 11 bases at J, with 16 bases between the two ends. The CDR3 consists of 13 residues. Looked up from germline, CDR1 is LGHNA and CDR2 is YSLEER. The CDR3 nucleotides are TGCGCCAGCAGCCAGCCCGCAGGGGCTCGGGCTTTCTTT. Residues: CASSQPAGARAFF.

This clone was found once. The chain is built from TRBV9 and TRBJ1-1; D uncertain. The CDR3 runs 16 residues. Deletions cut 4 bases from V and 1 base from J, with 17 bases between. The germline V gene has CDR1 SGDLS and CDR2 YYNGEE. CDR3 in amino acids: CASSRRRHSTNTEAFF. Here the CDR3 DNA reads TGTGCCAGCAGCAGGAGACGGCACAGCACGAACACTGAAGCTTTCTTT.

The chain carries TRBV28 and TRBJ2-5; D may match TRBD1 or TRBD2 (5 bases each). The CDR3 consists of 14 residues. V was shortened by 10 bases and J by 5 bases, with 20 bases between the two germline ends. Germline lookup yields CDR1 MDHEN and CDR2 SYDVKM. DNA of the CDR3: TGTGCCACCTCTCTCGTCGGGGACCGGGAGACCCAGTACTTC. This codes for CATSLVGDRETQYF. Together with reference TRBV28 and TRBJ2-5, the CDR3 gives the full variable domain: DVKVTQSSRYLVKRTGEKVFLECVQDMDHENMFWYRQDPGLGLRLIYFSYDVKMKEKGDIPEGYSVSREKKERFSLILESASTNQTSMYLCATSLVGDRETQYFGPGTRLLVL.

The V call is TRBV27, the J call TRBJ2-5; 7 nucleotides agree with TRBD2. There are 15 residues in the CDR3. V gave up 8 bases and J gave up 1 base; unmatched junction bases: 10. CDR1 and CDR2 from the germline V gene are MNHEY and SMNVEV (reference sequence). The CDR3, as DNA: TGTGCCAGCGCTATTAGCGGGTCCCGCCAAGAGACCCAGTACTTC. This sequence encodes CASAISGSRQETQYF.

The CDR3 bases are TGTGCCGGACAGGGTGGTGGGGCCAACGTCCTGACTTTC. The encoded protein is CAGQGGGANVLTF. The rearrangement joins TRBV6-1 to TRBJ2-6; 8 bases fit TRBD1. CDR3 length equals 13 residues. Germline V gene sequence: CDR1 MNHNS, CDR2 SASEGT. J gave up 3 bases and V 11 bases, and 3 bases lay outside the gene matches.

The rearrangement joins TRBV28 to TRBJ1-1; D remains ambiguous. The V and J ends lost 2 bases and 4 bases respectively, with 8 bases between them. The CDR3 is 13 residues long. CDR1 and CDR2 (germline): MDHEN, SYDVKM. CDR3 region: CASSLLRPTEAFF. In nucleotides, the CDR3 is TGTGCCAGCAGTTTACTCAGGCCCACTGAAGCTTTCTTT. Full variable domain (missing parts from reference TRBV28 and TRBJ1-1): DVKVTQSSRYLVKRTGEKVFLECVQDMDHENMFWYRQDPGLGLRLIYFSYDVKMKEKGDIPEGYSVSREKKERFSLILESASTNQTSMYLCASSLLRPTEAFFGQGTRLTVV.

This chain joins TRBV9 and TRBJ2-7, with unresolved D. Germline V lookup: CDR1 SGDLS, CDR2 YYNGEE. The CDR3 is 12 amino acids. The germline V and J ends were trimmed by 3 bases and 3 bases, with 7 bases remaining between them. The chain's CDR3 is CASSGTLYEQYF. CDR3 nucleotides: TGTGCCAGCAGCGGGACCCTCTACGAGCAGTACTTC.

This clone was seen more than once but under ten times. The CDR3 region is CASSLRRQLNYGYTF. The CDR3, as DNA: TGTGCCAGCAGCTTAAGGCGGCAACTTAACTATGGCTACACCTTC. The rearrangement uses TRBV7-2 and TRBJ1-2, with unresolved D. Germline V gene lookup returns CDR1 SGHTA and CDR2 FQGNSA. V gave up 2 bases and J gave up 1 base, with 11 bases separating them. The CDR3 is 15 residues long.

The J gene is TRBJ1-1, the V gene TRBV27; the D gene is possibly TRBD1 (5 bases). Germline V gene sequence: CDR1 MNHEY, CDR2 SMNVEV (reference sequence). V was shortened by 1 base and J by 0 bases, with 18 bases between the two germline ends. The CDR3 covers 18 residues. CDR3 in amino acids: CASSLFSDSSTLNTEAFF. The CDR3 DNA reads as TGTGCCAGCAGTTTATTCTCCGACAGCTCAACCTTGAACACTGAAGCTTTCTTT.

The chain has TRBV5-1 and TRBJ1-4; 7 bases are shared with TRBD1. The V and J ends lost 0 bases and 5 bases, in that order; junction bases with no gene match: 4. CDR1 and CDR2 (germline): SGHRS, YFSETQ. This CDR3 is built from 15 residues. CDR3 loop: CASSLGVTGNEKLFF. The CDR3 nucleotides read TGCGCCAGCAGCTTGGGAGTGACAGGGAATGAAAAACTGTTTTTT.

CDR3 protein: CASSIDRGDEQYF. In DNA form, the CDR3 reads TGTGCCAGTAGTATAGATCGCGGGGACGAGCAGTACTTC. The chain links TRBV19 to TRBJ2-7; TRBD2 might be the D (6 bases). The germline CDR1 and CDR2 sequences are LNHDA and SQIVND (reference sequence). V was shortened by 0 bases and J by 5 bases, with 8 bases between the two germline ends. The CDR3 sequence is 13 residues long.